Listed here is a single TCR beta chain. Participant age was roughly 18 to 90 years, and participants resided in around 24 US areas. Recovered participants had two consecutive negative NP/OP PCR tests, healthcare professional clearance, or symptom resolution. Using immunoSEQ multiplex PCR, the repertoire was profiled, and TCRdb retains in-frame clones only, with some absent. The sample includes 200,000 to 250,000 clones, about 89% of them seen just once. Germline V gene lookup returns CDR1 MNHEY and CDR2 SMNVEV (reference sequence). The CDR3 covers 14 residues. The V and J ends lost 5 bases and 5 bases respectively, with 15 bases between them. The source of the sample is a study of blood T cell repertoires in COVID-19. Across the study: Acute-phase and convalescent COVID-19 samples originated in the United States, Italy and Spain. The cDNA or gDNA used as material had been derived from T cells, B-cell-depleted T cells, or PBMCs.

This clonotype was obtained from a woman aged 30 to 39 who had recovered from COVID-19. The specimen was PBMCs or T cells enriched from blood (not recorded which). The chain is built from TRBV27 and TRBJ1-2, with unresolved D. The CDR3 DNA reads TGTGCCAGCAGTCACCGACATTTCAGTTATGGCTACACCTTC. This sequence encodes CASSHRHFSYGYTF.